Listed below are T cell receptor beta chains from one sample, sequenced in a study of OX40 agonist ivuxolimab in advanced cancers. Clones were sequenced by immunoSEQ multiplex PCR, and TCRdb holds only the in-frame ones, with some missing. The table has around 98,000 clones, 87% seen once. The material was CD4+ or CD8+ T cells sorted from blood, obtained in a trial of the OX40 agonist ivuxolimab. The receptors come from an adult with an advanced solid tumor such as melanoma, head and neck, liver or kidney cancer. Both conserved end residues are trimmed from each CDR3.

TRBV7-9 | ASSLDGETEAF
TRBV10-3 | AISVRVGQETQY
TRBV5-1 | ASSSYLEGRAEAF
TRBV7-2 | ASSFAGILNTEAF
TRBV6-1 | ASSEIPGQASNQPQH
TRBV5-1 | ASSLASLAGGTDTQY
TRBV19 | ASSRGGGETQY
TRBV7-9 | ASSPGQGEKLF
TRBV4-2 | ASSQGDRLAKNIQY
TRBV18 | ASSPPETGGFDYGYT